This TCR beta chain was retrieved from a study of cytomegalovirus exposure and HLA in healthy donors. In the case of this clone: Its specificity is unknown.

Germline CDR1 and CDR2: SGHTA and FQGNSA. V lost 0 bases, J lost 2 bases, and 1 base stayed unmatched. The CDR3 loop spans 15 amino acids. Study conclusions and caveats: CMV serostatus alone was available as immune exposure information.

The PCR ran on 60 Vbeta and 13 Jbeta primers. TCRdb's table, derived via immunoSEQ multiplex PCR, lists solely in-frame clones and lacks some. The sample lists some 200,000 clones, roughly 79% occurring once. Sequenced input: PBMCs. The sequence derives from a woman aged 25 to 39 in good health and CMV-seropositive. The V call is TRBV7-2, the J call TRBJ2-1; 7 bases fit TRBD2. The CDR3 bases are TGTGCCAGCAGCTTAGCGGGGGGGACCTACAATGAGCAGTTCTTC. Protein: CASSLAGGTYNEQFF.